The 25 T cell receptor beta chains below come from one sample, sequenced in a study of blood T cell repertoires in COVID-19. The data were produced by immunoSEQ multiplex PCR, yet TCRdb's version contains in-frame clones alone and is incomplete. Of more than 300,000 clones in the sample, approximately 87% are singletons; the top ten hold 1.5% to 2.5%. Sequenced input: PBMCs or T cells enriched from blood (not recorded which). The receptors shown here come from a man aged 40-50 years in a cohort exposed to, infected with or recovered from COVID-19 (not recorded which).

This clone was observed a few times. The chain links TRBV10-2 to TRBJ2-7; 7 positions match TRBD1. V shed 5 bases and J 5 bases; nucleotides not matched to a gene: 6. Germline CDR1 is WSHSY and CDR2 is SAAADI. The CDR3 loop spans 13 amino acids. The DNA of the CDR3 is TGCGCCAGCAGTCCCAACAGGGGTGACGAGCAGTACTTC. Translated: CASSPNRGDEQYF.

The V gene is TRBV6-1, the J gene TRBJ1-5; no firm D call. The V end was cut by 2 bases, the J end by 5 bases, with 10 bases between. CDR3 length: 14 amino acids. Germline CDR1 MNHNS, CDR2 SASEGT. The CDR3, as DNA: TGTGCCAGCAGTGAATTTCAACCAGATCAGCCCCAGCATTTT. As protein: CASSEFQPDQPQHF.

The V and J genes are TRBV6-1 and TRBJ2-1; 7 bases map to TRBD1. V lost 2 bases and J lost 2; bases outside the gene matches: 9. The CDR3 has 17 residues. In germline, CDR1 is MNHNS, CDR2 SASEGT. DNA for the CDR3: TGTGCCAGCAGTGAACGCCCGGGACAGTCCCCCTACAATGAGCAGTTCTTC. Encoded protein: CASSERPGQSPYNEQFF.

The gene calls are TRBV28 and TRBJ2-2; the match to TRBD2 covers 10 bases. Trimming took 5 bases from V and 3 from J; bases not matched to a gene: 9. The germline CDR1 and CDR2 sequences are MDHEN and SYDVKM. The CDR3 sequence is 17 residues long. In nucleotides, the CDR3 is TGTGCCAGCAGTCTATCCCCCGGGACTAGCGACACCGGGGAGCTGTTTTTT. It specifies CASSLSPGTSDTGELFF.

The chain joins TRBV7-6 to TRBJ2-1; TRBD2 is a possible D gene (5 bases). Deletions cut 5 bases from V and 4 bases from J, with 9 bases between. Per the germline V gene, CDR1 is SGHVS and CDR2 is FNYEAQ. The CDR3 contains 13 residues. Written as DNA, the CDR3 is TGTGCCAGCAGCGATGGACTGTACAATGAGCAGTTCTTC. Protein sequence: CASSDGLYNEQFF.

The CDR3, as DNA: TGTGCCAGCATGCGGCAGTTGGGCTATGGCTACACCTTC. Its protein product is CASMRQLGYGYTF. The chain employs TRBV2 and TRBJ1-2; D is unclear. The V gene lost 7 bases and the J gene lost 4 bases, with 13 bases spanning the gap. CDR1 and CDR2 from the germline V gene are SNHLY and FYNNEI. This CDR3 has 13 residues.

This chain's CDR3 is CASSEGLEVNEQFF. The DNA for the CDR3 is TGCGCCAGCAGTGAGGGACTAGAAGTCAATGAGCAGTTCTTC. The chain has TRBV10-1 and TRBJ2-1, with TRBD2 matching 7 bases. From germline, CDR1 is WNHNN and CDR2 SYGVQD (reference sequence). This CDR3 has 14 amino acids. Trimming removed 2 bases from V and 6 bases from J; junction bases left unmatched: 4.

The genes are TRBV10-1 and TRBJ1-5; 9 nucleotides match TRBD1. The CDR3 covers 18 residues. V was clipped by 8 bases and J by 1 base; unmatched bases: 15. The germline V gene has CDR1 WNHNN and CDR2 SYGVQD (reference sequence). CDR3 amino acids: CASYLEGQGTESNQPQHF. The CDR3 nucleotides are TGCGCCAGCTACCTTGAGGGACAGGGAACCGAGAGCAATCAGCCCCAGCATTTT.

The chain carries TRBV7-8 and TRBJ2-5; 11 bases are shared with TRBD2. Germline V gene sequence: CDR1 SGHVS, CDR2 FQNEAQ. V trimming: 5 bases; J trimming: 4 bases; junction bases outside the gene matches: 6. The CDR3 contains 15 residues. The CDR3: CASSTLAGDPETQYF. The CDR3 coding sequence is TGTGCCAGCAGCACACTAGCGGGAGACCCAGAGACCCAGTACTTC.

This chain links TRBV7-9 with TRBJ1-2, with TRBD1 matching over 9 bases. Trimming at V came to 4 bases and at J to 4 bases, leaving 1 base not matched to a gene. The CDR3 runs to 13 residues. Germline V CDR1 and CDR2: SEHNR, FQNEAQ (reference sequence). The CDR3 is CASSSGQGYGYTF. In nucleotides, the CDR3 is TGTGCCAGCAGCTCGGGACAGGGCTATGGCTACACCTTC.

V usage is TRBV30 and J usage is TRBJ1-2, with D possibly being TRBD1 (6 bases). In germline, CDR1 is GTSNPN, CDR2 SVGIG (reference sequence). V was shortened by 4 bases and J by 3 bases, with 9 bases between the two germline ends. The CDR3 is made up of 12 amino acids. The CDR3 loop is CAWKSGDYGYTF. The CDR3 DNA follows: TGTGCCTGGAAATCAGGGGACTATGGCTACACCTTC.

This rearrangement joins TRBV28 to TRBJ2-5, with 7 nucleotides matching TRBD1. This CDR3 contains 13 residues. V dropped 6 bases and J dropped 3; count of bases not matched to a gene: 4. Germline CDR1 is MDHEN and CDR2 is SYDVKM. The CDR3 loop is CASRPTGEETQYF. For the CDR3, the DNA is TGTGCCAGCAGACCTACAGGGGAAGAGACCCAGTACTTC. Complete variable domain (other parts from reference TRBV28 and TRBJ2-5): DVKVTQSSRYLVKRTGEKVFLECVQDMDHENMFWYRQDPGLGLRLIYFSYDVKMKEKGDIPEGYSVSREKKERFSLILESASTNQTSMYLCASRPTGEETQYFGPGTRLLVL.

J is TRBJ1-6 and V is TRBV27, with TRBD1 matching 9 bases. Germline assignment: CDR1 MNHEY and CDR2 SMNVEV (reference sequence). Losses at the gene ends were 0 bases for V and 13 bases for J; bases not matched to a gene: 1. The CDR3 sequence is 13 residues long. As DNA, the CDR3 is TGTGCCAGCAGTTTATCCGGGACAGGGCCCCTCCACTTT. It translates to CASSLSGTGPLHF.

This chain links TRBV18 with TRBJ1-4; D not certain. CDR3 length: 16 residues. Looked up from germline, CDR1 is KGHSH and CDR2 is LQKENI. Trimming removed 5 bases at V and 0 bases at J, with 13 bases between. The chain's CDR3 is CASSFSSSATNEKLFF. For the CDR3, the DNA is TGTGCCAGCTCATTCTCCTCCAGTGCAACTAATGAAAAACTGTTTTTT.

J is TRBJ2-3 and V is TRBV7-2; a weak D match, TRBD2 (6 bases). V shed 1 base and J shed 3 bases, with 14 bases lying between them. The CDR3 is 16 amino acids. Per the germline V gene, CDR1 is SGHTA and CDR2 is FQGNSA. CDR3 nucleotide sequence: TGTGCCAGCAGCTTAGTCCCGGGAGTGGGGACAGATACGCAGTATTTT. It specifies CASSLVPGVGTDTQYF.

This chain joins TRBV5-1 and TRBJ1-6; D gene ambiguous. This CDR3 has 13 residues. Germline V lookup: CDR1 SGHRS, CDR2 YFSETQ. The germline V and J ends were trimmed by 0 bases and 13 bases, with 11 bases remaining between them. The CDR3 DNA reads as TGCGCCAGCAGCTTGGCGGGTTTGTCGCCCCTCCACTTT. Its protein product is CASSLAGLSPLHF.

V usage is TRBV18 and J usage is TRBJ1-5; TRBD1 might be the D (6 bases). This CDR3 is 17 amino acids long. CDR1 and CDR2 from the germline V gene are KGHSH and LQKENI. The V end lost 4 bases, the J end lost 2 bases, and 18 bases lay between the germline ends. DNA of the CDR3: TGTGCCAGCTCACAATTCGGGTTGGCAGGGGGCAATCAGCCCCAGCATTTT. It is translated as CASSQFGLAGGNQPQHF.

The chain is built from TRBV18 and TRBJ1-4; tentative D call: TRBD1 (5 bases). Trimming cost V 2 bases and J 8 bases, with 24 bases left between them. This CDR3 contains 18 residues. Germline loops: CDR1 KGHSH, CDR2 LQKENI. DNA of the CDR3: TGTGCCAGCTCACCAGGAAACAGCGGAGGGGATGGTAACGAAAAACTGTTTTTT. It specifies CASSPGNSGGDGNEKLFF.

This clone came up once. CDR3 in amino acids: CASSVGEANTEAFF. The DNA for the CDR3 is TGCGCCAGCAGCGTCGGTGAGGCGAACACTGAAGCTTTCTTT. The rearrangement joins TRBV5-1 to TRBJ1-1; no reliable D call. V lost 4 bases to trimming and J lost 1 base, with 11 bases between them. Germline V gene lookup returns CDR1 SGHRS and CDR2 YFSETQ. CDR3 length: 14 residues. Drawing the rest from reference TRBV5-1 and TRBJ1-1, the complete variable domain is KAGVTQTPRYLIKTRGQQVTLSCSPISGHRSVSWYQQTPGQGLQFLFEYFSETQRNKGNFPGRFSGRQFSNSRSEMNVSTLELGDSALYLCASSVGEANTEAFFGQGTRLTVV.

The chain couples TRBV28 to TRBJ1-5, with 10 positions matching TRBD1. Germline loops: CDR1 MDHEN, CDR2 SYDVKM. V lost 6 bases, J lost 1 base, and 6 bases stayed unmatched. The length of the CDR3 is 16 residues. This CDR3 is CASRDRGTRSNQPQHF. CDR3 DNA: TGTGCCAGCAGGGACAGGGGGACGCGAAGCAATCAGCCCCAGCATTTT.

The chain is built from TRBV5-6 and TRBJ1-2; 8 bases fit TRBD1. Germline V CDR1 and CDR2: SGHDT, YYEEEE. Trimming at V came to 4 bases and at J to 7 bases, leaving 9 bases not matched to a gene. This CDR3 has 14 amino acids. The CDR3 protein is CASSLDRGPSGYTF. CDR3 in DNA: TGTGCCAGCAGCCTTGACAGGGGACCCTCTGGCTACACCTTC. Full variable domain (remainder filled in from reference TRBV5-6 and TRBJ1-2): DAGVTQSPTHLIKTRGQQVTLRCSPKSGHDTVSWYQQALGQGPQFIFQYYEEEERQRGNFPDRFSGHQFPNYSSELNVNALLLGDSALYLCASSLDRGPSGYTFGSGTRLTVV.

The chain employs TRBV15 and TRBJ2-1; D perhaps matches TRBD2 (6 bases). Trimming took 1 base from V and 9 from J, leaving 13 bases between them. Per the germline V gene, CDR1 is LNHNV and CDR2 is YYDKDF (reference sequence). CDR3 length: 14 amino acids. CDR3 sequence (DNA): TGTGCCACCAGCAGAGCCGGGAGAGCCGGTGAGCAGTTCTTC. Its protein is CATSRAGRAGEQFF.

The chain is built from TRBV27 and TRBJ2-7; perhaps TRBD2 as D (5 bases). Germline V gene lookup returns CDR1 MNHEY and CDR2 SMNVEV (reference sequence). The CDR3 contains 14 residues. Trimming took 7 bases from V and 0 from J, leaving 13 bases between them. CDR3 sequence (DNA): TGTGCCAGCATCCTATCGGGGAGCTCCTACGAGCAGTACTTC. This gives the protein CASILSGSSYEQYF.

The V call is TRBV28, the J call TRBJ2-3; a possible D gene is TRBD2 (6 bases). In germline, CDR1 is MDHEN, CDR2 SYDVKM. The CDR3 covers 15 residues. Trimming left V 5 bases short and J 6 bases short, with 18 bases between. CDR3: CASSAGLKRSDTQYF. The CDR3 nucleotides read TGTGCCAGCAGTGCGGGACTCAAACGATCGGATACGCAGTATTTT.

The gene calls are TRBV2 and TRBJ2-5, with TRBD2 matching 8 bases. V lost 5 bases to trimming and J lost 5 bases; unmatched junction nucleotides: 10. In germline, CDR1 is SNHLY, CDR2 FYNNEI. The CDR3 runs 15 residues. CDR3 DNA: TGTGCCAGCAGTCCTCGGGAGGGGGATGGGGAGACCCAGTACTTC. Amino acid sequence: CASSPREGDGETQYF.